A selection of T cell receptor beta chains follows, all from one sample in a study of blood T cell repertoires in COVID-19. Produced via immunoSEQ multiplex PCR; TCRdb's table is partial and in-frame only. Of 200,000 to 300,000 clones listed, approximately 90% are singletons. Sequencing was carried out using peripheral blood. All receptors derive from a man aged 60-69 years who had recovered from COVID-19. Each CDR3 is given with its conserved first and last residue. A D gene is named only where the DNA matches it firmly. For some rows the clone size is stated as once, few or many, or as a class when expanded; others skip it.

CDR3	DNA	J	V	D	size
CASSQEGQGNNEQFF	TGTGCCAGCAGCCAAGAAGGACAGGGGAACAATGAGCAGTTCTTC	TRBJ2-1	TRBV4-2	TRBD1	NA
CASSQDRQGSGTDTQYF	TGCGCCAGCAGCCAAGATCGACAGGGCTCGGGAACAGATACGCAGTATTTT	TRBJ2-3	TRBV4-1	TRBD1	NA
CASSLRGSGYTF	TGTGCCAGCAGTTTGAGGGGGAGCGGCTACACCTTC	TRBJ1-2	TRBV27	NA	NA
CAWSTRQGSGGYTF	TGTGCCTGGAGTACCCGACAGGGCTCAGGTGGCTACACCTTC	TRBJ1-2	TRBV30	TRBD1	NA
CASSLKPSDNYEQYF	TGTGCCAGCAGCCTAAAGCCTAGCGACAACTACGAGCAGTACTTC	TRBJ2-7	TRBV9	NA	NA
CASSSGQAELRGYTF	TGTGCCAGCAGCTCGGGACAGGCCGAGTTGAGGGGCTACACCTTC	TRBJ1-2	TRBV9	TRBD1	NA
CSASRLVQVGSYEQYF	TGCAGTGCTAGTCGCCTGGTACAGGTTGGGTCCTACGAGCAGTACTTC	TRBJ2-7	TRBV20-1	NA	NA
CSDGQGVGGYTF	TGCAGCGATGGACAGGGTGTGGGTGGCTACACCTTC	TRBJ1-2	TRBV29-1	TRBD1	NA
CASSMYSRTQETQYF	TGTGCCAGTAGTATGTATTCCAGAACACAAGAGACCCAGTACTTC	TRBJ2-5	TRBV19	NA	NA
CSANRQGEQFF	TGCAGTGCCAACAGGCAGGGTGAGCAGTTCTTC	TRBJ2-1	TRBV20-1	NA	NA
CASALTRGEKLFF	TGTGCCAGCGCCCTAACGCGGGGTGAAAAACTGTTTTTT	TRBJ1-4	TRBV27	NA	NA
CASKKGLAPPGRVRNEQFF	TGTGCCAGCAAGAAAGGGCTAGCGCCTCCGGGGCGGGTCCGCAATGAGCAGTTCTTC	TRBJ2-1	TRBV7-9	NA	few
CASQTGRGDNSPLHF	TGTGCCAGTCAAACGGGGAGGGGTGATAATTCACCCCTCCACTTT	TRBJ1-6	TRBV19	NA	NA
CASSRTGTSGGGWQFF	TGTGCCAGCAGCAGGACCGGGACTAGCGGTGGCGGATGGCAGTTCTTC	TRBJ2-1	TRBV7-3	TRBD2	NA
CASSLVTGDPGNEKLFF	TGTGCCAGCAGCTTAGTGACAGGTGACCCCGGTAATGAAAAACTGTTTTTT	TRBJ1-4	TRBV7-9	NA	NA
CSVEGTGGFVYTF	TGCAGCGTTGAAGGGACAGGGGGTTTCGTCTACACCTTC	TRBJ1-2	TRBV29-1	TRBD1	NA
CASRTGTAEMNTEAFF	TGTGCAAGTCGCACGGGGACAGCCGAAATGAACACTGAAGCTTTCTTT	TRBJ1-1	TRBV12-2	NA	NA
CASSTLPGTGRDSGANVLTF	TGTGCCAGCAGCACACTGCCGGGGACAGGACGAGACTCTGGGGCCAACGTCCTGACTTTC	TRBJ2-6	TRBV7-3	TRBD1	NA
CASRGTGAGETQYF	TGTGCCAGCAGGGGGACAGGAGCTGGGGAGACCCAGTACTTC	TRBJ2-5	TRBV2	TRBD1	NA
CASSYGTAQETQYF	TGTGCCAGCAGTTACGGGACAGCACAAGAGACCCAGTACTTC	TRBJ2-5	TRBV6-5	TRBD1	NA
CASRATGSSGNTIYF	TGCGCCAGCAGGGCTACAGGCTCCTCTGGAAACACCATATATTTT	TRBJ1-3	TRBV5-1	NA	NA
CASSLRTGGTDTQYF	TGTGCCAGCAGCCTACGGACAGGGGGGACAGATACGCAGTATTTT	TRBJ2-3	TRBV11-3	TRBD1	NA
CASSIQQGPYEQYF	TGTGCCAGTAGTATCCAACAGGGTCCGTACGAGCAGTACTTC	TRBJ2-7	TRBV19	NA	NA
CASSPGLVTGGSTEAFF	TGTGCCAGCTCACCCGGTCTGGTAACAGGGGGTAGCACTGAAGCTTTCTTT	TRBJ1-1	TRBV18	TRBD1	NA
CASSFLTGTGGIGELFF	TGTGCCAGCAGCTTTTTAACCGGGACAGGGGGCATCGGGGAGCTGTTTTTT	TRBJ2-2	TRBV5-5	TRBD1	NA
CASSHRTGDLNTEAFF	TGTGCCAGCAGTCACCGGACGGGGGATTTGAACACTGAAGCTTTCTTT	TRBJ1-1	TRBV28	NA	many
CASSLVLQETQYF	TGTGCCAGCAGCTTGGTGCTACAAGAGACCCAGTACTTC	TRBJ2-5	TRBV5-6	NA	NA
CASSLAMQGEAFF	TGTGCCAGCAGCTTAGCGATGCAGGGGGAAGCTTTCTTT	TRBJ1-1	TRBV7-2	NA	NA
CACRPHAGGQRQETQYF	TGTGCCTGCCGGCCGCACGCGGGGGGTCAAAGGCAAGAGACCCAGTACTTC	TRBJ2-5	TRBV30	TRBD2	NA